This TCR beta chain was sequenced for a study of HIV-infected patients and healthy controls. Within the sample, this clonotype is medium-sized. All unsorted peripheral T cells were captured because whole blood was used without fractionation. cDNA was made from approximately 500 ng RNA using alpha and beta constant primers. Using multiplexing indices, alpha and beta chain libraries were generated apart by chain-specific third strand synthesis. From the 5' RACE reads, TCRdb called clonotypes with MiXCR, one entry per CDR3 protein. The top ten hold approximately 5.1% of the sample, which has about 16,000 distinct CDR3 sequences, roughly a tenth seen once. Germline CDR1 reads LNHDA; CDR2 reads SQIVND (reference sequence). The CDR3 runs 16 residues. J was trimmed by 4 bases and V by 5 bases; bases with no gene match: 13.

The source is an adult in good health. The chain couples TRBV19 to TRBJ1-1; 7 nucleotides align to TRBD1. Sequenced: blood. This CDR3 reads CASSGIPGQEATEAFF. The CDR3, as DNA: TGTGCCAGTAGTGGAATTCCAGGACAGGAGGCCACTGAAGCTTTCTTT.